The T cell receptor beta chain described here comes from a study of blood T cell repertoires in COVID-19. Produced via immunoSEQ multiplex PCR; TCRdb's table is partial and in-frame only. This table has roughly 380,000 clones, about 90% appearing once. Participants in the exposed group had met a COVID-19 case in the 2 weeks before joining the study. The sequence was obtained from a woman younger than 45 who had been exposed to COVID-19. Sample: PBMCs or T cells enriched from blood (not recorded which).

CDR3 protein: CASASRPGRQHF. CDR3 in DNA: TGTGCCAGCGCGTCCAGGCCTGGTCGCCAGCATTTT. The rearrangement joins TRBV12-3 or TRBV12-4 to TRBJ1-5; no firm D call. V gave up 8 bases and J gave up 12 bases, with 17 bases separating them. This CDR3 spans 12 amino acids.